Each of the 12 T cell receptor beta chains below was sequenced from the same sample in a study of regulatory T cells in long-lasting Graves disease. Noted time point: newly diagnosed GD, antithyroid drugs for less than 3 months. Preparation of the TCR library used RNA extracted from PBMCs. Researchers made TCR beta libraries by using iRepertoire HTBI primers and running Arm-PCR on CDR3 regions. TCRdb re-analysed the multiplex PCR reads in MiXCR, keeping a single row per CDR3 protein. The repertoire holds a few hundred thousand distinct CDR3 sequences, with around 20% as singletons. The material was peripheral blood mononuclear cells (PBMCs), obtained at new diagnosis, from a patient treated with antithyroid drugs. These TCRs come from a female donor with Graves disease.

This clonotype was detected many times. This chain links TRBV6-1 with TRBJ1-5; a possible D gene is TRBD1 (5 bases). In germline, CDR1 is MNHNS, CDR2 SASEGT. V lost 3 bases and J lost 6, with 12 bases in between. This CDR3 comprises 14 residues. In DNA, the CDR3 is TGTGCCAGCAGTGACAGGAGTAGGGGTCAGCCCCAGCATTTT. It codes for CASSDRSRGQPQHF.

The sample holds many counts of this clonotype. V usage is TRBV20-1 and J usage is TRBJ1-5; no clear D gene. The V gene lost 0 bases and the J gene lost 5 bases, with 8 bases spanning the gap. This CDR3 is built from 13 residues. CDR1 and CDR2 from the germline V gene are DFQATT and SNEGSKA (reference sequence). The CDR3 coding sequence is TGCAGTGCTAGAGAGGACCCAGATCAGCCCCAGCATTTT. It is translated as CSAREDPDQPQHF.

This clonotype was seen at least ten times. CDR3 bases: TGCAGCGTTGAAGAGGTGAACACTGAAGCTTTCTTT. Its protein is CSVEEVNTEAFF. The chain employs TRBV29-1 and TRBJ1-1, with D unclear. This CDR3 spans 12 amino acids. Trimming pared 0 bases from V and 0 bases from J, leaving 2 bases between. The germline CDR1 and CDR2 sequences are SQVTM and ANQGSEA.

This clonotype was observed many times. CDR3 DNA sequence: TGCGCCAGCAGCCGTGAGGACAGCCGCTATGGCTACACCTTC. It codes for CASSREDSRYGYTF. V usage is TRBV4-3 and J usage is TRBJ1-2, with TRBD1 as a possible D gene (6 bases). Germline assignment: CDR1 LGHNA and CDR2 YSLEER. This CDR3 comprises 14 residues. V was trimmed by 4 bases and J by 4 bases, leaving 13 bases between them.

This clonotype was picked up many times. The chain links TRBV11-2 to TRBJ1-4, with D possibly TRBD1 on 5 matching bases. The CDR3 consists of 16 residues. Germline CDR1 reads SGHAT; CDR2 reads FQNNGV. V lost 2 bases and J 7 bases, leaving 17 bases between the germline ends. The CDR3 region has the DNA TGTGCCAGCAGCTTAACGGGGCTATTACCGGGTGAAAAACTGTTTTTT. This sequence encodes CASSLTGLLPGEKLFF. The full variable domain, with the rest looked up from reference TRBV11-2 and TRBJ1-4, is EAGVAQSPRYKIIEKRQSVAFWCNPISGHATLYWYQQILGQGPKLLIQFQNNGVVDDSQLPKDRFSAERLKGVDSTLKIQPAKLEDSAVYLCASSLTGLLPGEKLFFGSGTQLSVL.

This clonotype has ten or more counts. The chain uses TRBV20-1 and TRBJ2-1; 10 bases fit TRBD2. The CDR3 consists of 13 residues. V dropped 6 bases and J dropped 6; count of bases not matched to a gene: 5. Germline CDR1 and CDR2: DFQATT and SNEGSKA (reference sequence). The CDR3 is CSAEAGGGNEQFF. In nucleotides, the CDR3 is TGCAGTGCCGAAGCGGGAGGGGGCAATGAGCAGTTCTTC.

This clonotype was picked up many times. The rearrangement uses TRBV12-5 and TRBJ2-1; 8 nucleotides agree with TRBD2. The CDR3 runs 14 residues. Per germline, CDR1 LGHNT and CDR2 FRNRAP. V was pared by 1 base and J by 6 bases, with 2 bases of the junction left unmatched. CDR3 nucleotide sequence: TGTGCTAGTGGTTTGGAGCGGGAGTTCAATGAGCAGTTCTTC. Its translation: CASGLEREFNEQFF.

This clonotype was found many times. This sequence joins TRBV6-2 or TRBV6-3 and TRBJ2-7; TRBD1 is a possible D gene (6 bases). The germline V gene has CDR1 MNHEY and CDR2 SVGEGT. The CDR3 is 17 residues long. Trimming cost V 2 bases and J 2 bases, with 19 bases left between them. DNA for the CDR3: TGTGCCAGCAGTTACCCGAAGGGCAGGGGCCTAACCTACGAGCAGTACTTC. This translates into CASSYPKGRGLTYEQYF.

This chain links TRBV5-1 with TRBJ2-4; D is possibly TRBD1 or TRBD2 (5 bases each). The V and J ends lost 0 bases and 8 bases respectively, with 12 bases between them. The germline gives CDR1 SGHRS, CDR2 YFSETQ. This CDR3 spans 14 amino acids. The CDR3 coding sequence is TGCGCCAGCAGCTTGGAGGGACGAGTGGACATTCAGTACTTC. Translating gives CASSLEGRVDIQYF. The variable domain in full, completed from reference TRBV5-1 and TRBJ2-4, reads KAGVTQTPRYLIKTRGQQVTLSCSPISGHRSVSWYQQTPGQGLQFLFEYFSETQRNKGNFPGRFSGRQFSNSRSEMNVSTLELGDSALYLCASSLEGRVDIQYFGAGTRLSVL.

In its sample, this clonotype was seen many times. The chain combines TRBV11-3 with TRBJ2-1; D possibly corresponds to TRBD1 (6 bases). Trimming removed 0 bases at V and 8 bases at J, with 14 bases between. The CDR3 loop spans 15 amino acids. Looked up from germline, CDR1 is SGHNT and CDR2 is YENEEA. The CDR3 reads CASSLDPSRGYEQFF. DNA of the CDR3: TGTGCCAGCAGCTTAGATCCAAGCAGGGGCTATGAGCAGTTCTTC. The variable domain in full, with the rest retrieved from reference TRBV11-3 and TRBJ2-1, is EAGVVQSPRYKIIEKKQPVAFWCNPISGHNTLYWYLQNLGQGPELLIRYENEEAVDDSQLPKDRFSAERLKGVDSTLKIQPAELGDSAVYLCASSLDPSRGYEQFFGPGTRLTVL.

This clonotype was observed a few times. This chain uses TRBV6-5 with TRBJ2-1, with TRBD2 matching 11 bases. Germline V CDR1 and CDR2: MNHEY, SVGAGI. This CDR3 region has 16 residues. The V and J ends lost 4 bases and 7 bases, in that order; junction bases with no gene match: 9. CDR3 sequence (DNA): TGTGCCAGCAGTTCCCAAAGGGGACTAGCGGAGAATGAGCAGTTCTTC. It yields the protein CASSSQRGLAENEQFF.

This clonotype was found a few times. The chain joins TRBV9 to TRBJ2-2; D remains unclear. CDR3 size: 13 residues. With 1 base removed from V and 6 bases from J, the gap between germline ends came to 7 bases. Germline CDR1 SGDLS, CDR2 YYNGEE. The CDR3 DNA reads TGTGCCAGCAGCGTAAGTTACTCCGGGGAGCTGTTTTTT. Its translation is CASSVSYSGELFF. Together with reference TRBV9 and TRBJ2-2, the CDR3 gives the full variable domain: DSGVTQTPKHLITATGQRVTLRCSPRSGDLSVYWYQQSLDQGLQFLIQYYNGEERAKGNILERFSAQQFPDLHSELNLSSLELGDSALYFCASSVSYSGELFFGEGSRLTVL.